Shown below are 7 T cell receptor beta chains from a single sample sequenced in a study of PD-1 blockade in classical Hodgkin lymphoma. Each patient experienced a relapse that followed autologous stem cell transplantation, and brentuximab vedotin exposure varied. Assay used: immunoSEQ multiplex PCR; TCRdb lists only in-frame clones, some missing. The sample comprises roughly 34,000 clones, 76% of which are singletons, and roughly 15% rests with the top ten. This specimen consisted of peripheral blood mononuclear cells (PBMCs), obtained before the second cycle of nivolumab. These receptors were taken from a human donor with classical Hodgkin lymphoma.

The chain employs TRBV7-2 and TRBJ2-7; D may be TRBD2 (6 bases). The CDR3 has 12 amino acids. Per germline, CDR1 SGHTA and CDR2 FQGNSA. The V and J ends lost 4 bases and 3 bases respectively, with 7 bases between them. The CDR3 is CASSSGLYEQYF. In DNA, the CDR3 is TGTGCCAGCAGCTCGGGACTCTACGAGCAGTACTTC.

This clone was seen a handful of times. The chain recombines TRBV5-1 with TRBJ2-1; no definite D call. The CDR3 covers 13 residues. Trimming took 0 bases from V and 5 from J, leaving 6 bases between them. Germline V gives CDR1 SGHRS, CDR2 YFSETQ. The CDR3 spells CASSLDWDNEQFF. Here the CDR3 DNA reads TGCGCCAGCAGCTTGGACTGGGACAATGAGCAGTTCTTC.

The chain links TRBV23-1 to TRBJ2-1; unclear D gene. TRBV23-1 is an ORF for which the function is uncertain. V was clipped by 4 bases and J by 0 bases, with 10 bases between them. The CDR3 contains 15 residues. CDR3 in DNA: TGCGCCAGCAGTCGCGCGGAATACTCCTACAATGAGCAGTTCTTC. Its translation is CASSRAEYSYNEQFF.

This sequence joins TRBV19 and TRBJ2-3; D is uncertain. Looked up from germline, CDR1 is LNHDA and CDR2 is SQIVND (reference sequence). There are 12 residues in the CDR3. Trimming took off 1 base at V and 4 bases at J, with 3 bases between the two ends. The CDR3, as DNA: TGTGCCAGTAGTATAGCGTCAGATACGCAGTATTTT. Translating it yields CASSIASDTQYF.

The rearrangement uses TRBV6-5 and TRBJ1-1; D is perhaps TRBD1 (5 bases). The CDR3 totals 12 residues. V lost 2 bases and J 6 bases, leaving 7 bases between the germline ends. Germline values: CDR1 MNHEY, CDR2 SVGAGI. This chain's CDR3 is CASSYGGSEAFF. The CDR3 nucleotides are TGTGCCAGCAGTTACGGGGGATCTGAAGCTTTCTTT.

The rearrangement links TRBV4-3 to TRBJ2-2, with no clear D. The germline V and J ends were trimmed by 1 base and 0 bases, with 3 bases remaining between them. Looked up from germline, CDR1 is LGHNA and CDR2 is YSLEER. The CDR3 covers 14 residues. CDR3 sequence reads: CASSQAANTGELFF. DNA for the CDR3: TGCGCCAGCAGCCAAGCCGCGAACACCGGGGAGCTGTTTTTT.

The chain's CDR3 is CASSLDNLVNSPLHF. DNA of the CDR3: TGTGCCAGCAGCTTGGATAACCTGGTGAATTCACCCCTCCACTTT. The genes are TRBV5-6 and TRBJ1-6, with no clear D. Germline CDR1 reads SGHDT; CDR2 reads YYEEEE. The ends were cut back, 0 bases at V and 7 bases at J, with 11 bases in the middle. CDR3 length: 15 residues.